What follows are 26 T cell receptor beta chains derived from one specimen sequenced in a study of blood T cells in healthy people across ages. A second PCR of roughly 7 to 11 cycles used a sample-barcoded 5' primer and a J-beta primer mix. TCRdb analysed the 5' RACE reads with MiXCR anew, one entry per CDR3 protein. The table lists approximately 2,000,000 distinct CDR3 sequences, more than 35% of them singletons, with 20% to 25% in the top ten. The sequenced sample was blood. These receptor sequences come from a human donor in good health.

This sequence joins TRBV7-9 and TRBJ1-4, with TRBD1 matching 7 bases. Trimming cost V 2 bases and J 4 bases; bases outside gene matches: 7. The CDR3 has 16 amino acids. Germline-derived CDR1 and CDR2 are SEHNR and FQNEAQ (reference sequence). CDR3 residues: CASSLKQGQINEKLFF. The CDR3 nucleotides read TGTGCCAGCAGCTTAAAGCAGGGACAGATTAATGAAAAACTGTTTTTT. Full variable domain (remainder filled in from reference TRBV7-9 and TRBJ1-4): DTGVSQNPRHKITKRGQNVTFRCDPISEHNRLYWYRQTLGQGPEFLTYFQNEAQLEKSRLLSDRFSAERPKGSFSTLEIQRTEQGDSAMYLCASSLKQGQINEKLFFGSGTQLSVL.

This clonotype has more than one count but fewer than ten. The chain recombines TRBV28 with TRBJ2-1; 7 bases match TRBD2. This CDR3 comprises 17 residues. V lost 3 bases and J lost 1; bases outside the gene matches: 9. Germline V CDR1 and CDR2: MDHEN, SYDVKM. The CDR3, as DNA: TGTGCCAGCAGTTTGGCGGGGGTTTATATATCCTACAATGAGCAGTTCTTC. It is translated as CASSLAGVYISYNEQFF.

This chain connects TRBV5-1 to TRBJ2-3, with 8 bases lining up with TRBD1. This CDR3 contains 15 residues. Germline values: CDR1 SGHRS, CDR2 YFSETQ. The J segment lost 6 bases and the V segment lost 2 bases, leaving 8 bases of the junction unmatched. This CDR3 reads CASSFTQGAADTQYF. In nucleotides, the CDR3 is TGCGCCAGCAGCTTTACGCAGGGGGCAGCCGATACGCAGTATTTT.

This clonotype was detected only a few times. The rearrangement joins TRBV4-2 to TRBJ1-2; unclear D gene. CDR1 LGHNA and CDR2 YNFKEQ come from the germline V gene. This CDR3 is built from 16 residues. V was shortened by 0 bases and J by 2 bases, with 13 bases between the two germline ends. The CDR3 is CASSQEGIGENYGYTF. CDR3 bases: TGTGCCAGCAGCCAAGAAGGAATAGGAGAAAACTATGGCTACACCTTC.

This clonotype was recorded many times. The rearrangement links TRBV5-1 to TRBJ1-2; TRBD1 is a possible D gene (6 bases). There are 15 residues in the CDR3. V dropped 3 bases and J dropped 4 bases, with 16 bases sitting between them. Germline V gene lookup returns CDR1 SGHRS and CDR2 YFSETQ. CDR3 DNA sequence: TGCGCCAGCAGCTGGGGGCCAGGGGCCGTCTATGGCTACACCTTC. Protein sequence: CASSWGPGAVYGYTF.

This clonotype was recorded many times. V gene TRBV4-2 combines with J gene TRBJ2-6, with D tentatively TRBD1 (6 bases). Trimming cost V 0 bases and J 3 bases, with 9 bases left between them. The CDR3 runs to 16 residues. CDR1 is LGHNA and CDR2 is YNFKEQ in the germline V gene. The CDR3 bases are TGTGCCAGCAGCCAAGAACAGGGACATGGGGCCAACGTCCTGACTTTC. Its translation is CASSQEQGHGANVLTF.

The V and J genes are TRBV12-3 or TRBV12-4 and TRBJ1-5, with no clear D. The CDR3 has 15 residues. V gave up 5 bases and J gave up 5 bases, with 16 bases separating them. Written as DNA, the CDR3 is TGTGCCAGCAGTACGGCGGATGCCCCCGATCAGCCCCAGCATTTT. This gives the protein CASSTADAPDQPQHF.

This clonotype has more than one count but fewer than ten. This rearrangement joins TRBV3-1 to TRBJ1-2; D might be TRBD1 (6 bases). Germline V gene sequence: CDR1 LGHDT, CDR2 YNNKEL (reference sequence). CDR3 length equals 14 residues. Trimming shortened V by 0 bases and J by 8 bases, and 13 bases separated the two germline ends. This CDR3 reads CASSQDSRGRGYTF. In DNA, the CDR3 is TGTGCCAGCAGCCAAGATTCCAGGGGTAGGGGCTACACCTTC.

The chain combines TRBV4-2 with TRBJ1-2, with a possible D match to TRBD1 (5 bases). In germline, CDR1 is LGHNA, CDR2 YNFKEQ. This CDR3 has 15 residues. Trimming cost V 3 bases and J 3 bases, with 14 bases left between them. CDR3 sequence (DNA): TGTGCCAGCAGCCAGAACATCGGGACGTACTATGGCTACACCTTC. Its translation: CASSQNIGTYYGYTF.

This clonotype was observed a few times. This sequence joins TRBV4-2 and TRBJ2-1, with D unresolved. V was clipped by 0 bases and J by 8 bases, with 11 bases between them. Germline V lookup: CDR1 LGHNA, CDR2 YNFKEQ. The CDR3 has 14 amino acids. CDR3 loop: CASSQDWGRHEQFF. The CDR3 DNA reads TGTGCCAGCAGCCAAGATTGGGGTAGACATGAGCAGTTCTTC.

This clonotype was counted between two and nine times. The chain links TRBV30 to TRBJ1-1; D unclear. The CDR3 sequence is 13 residues long. Deletions cut 0 bases from V and 3 bases from J, with 8 bases between. CDR1 and CDR2 from the germline V gene are GTSNPN and SVGIG (reference sequence). CDR3 sequence (DNA): TGTGCCTGGAGTGTACGGCCGGACACTGAAGCTTTCTTT. This encodes CAWSVRPDTEAFF.

This clonotype was recorded a few times. The chain recombines TRBV15 with TRBJ2-4; D unresolved. Germline V gene lookup returns CDR1 LNHNV and CDR2 YYDKDF (reference sequence). V lost 0 bases and J 11 bases, leaving 17 bases between the germline ends. This CDR3 has 15 amino acids. CDR3 DNA: TGTGCCACCAGCAGAGATCCCCTCCGGCCCATCGTTCAGTACTTC. Amino acids: CATSRDPLRPIVQYF.

In its sample, this clonotype was seen a few times. The gene calls are TRBV24-1 and TRBJ2-1; no clear D. The germline CDR1 and CDR2 sequences are KGHDR and SFDVKD. V lost 6 bases and J 0 bases, leaving 8 bases between the germline ends. CDR3 length: 14 amino acids. CDR3 sequence (DNA): TGTGCCACCAGTAAGCGCTACTCCTACAATGAGCAGTTCTTC. As protein: CATSKRYSYNEQFF.

A few counts support this clonotype. The chain couples TRBV6-2 or TRBV6-3 to TRBJ1-5; no definite D call. This CDR3 contains 13 residues. Trimming took 5 bases from V and 3 from J, leaving 8 bases between them. Germline CDR1 reads MNHEY; CDR2 reads SVGEGT. The CDR3 loop is CASSRVNNQPQHF. CDR3 in DNA: TGTGCCAGCAGTCGGGTGAACAATCAGCCCCAGCATTTT.

The rearrangement uses TRBV5-1 and TRBJ2-1; TRBD1 agrees at 7 bases. Germline V gene sequence: CDR1 SGHRS, CDR2 YFSETQ. J lost 7 bases, V lost 6 bases, and 10 bases had no gene match. This CDR3 spans 14 amino acids. The CDR3 loop reads CASKVEGGANEQFF. The CDR3 DNA sequence: TGCGCCAGCAAGGTTGAAGGGGGCGCGAATGAGCAGTTCTTC.

V usage is TRBV20-1 and J usage is TRBJ1-2; 7 bases map to TRBD1. V dropped 1 base and J dropped 1; count of bases not matched to a gene: 15. Germline loops: CDR1 DFQATT, CDR2 SNEGSKA (reference sequence). There are 18 residues in the CDR3. The CDR3 region has the DNA TGCAGTGCTAGAGGGGGACAGTCAACTACCTACTATAACTATGGCTACACCTTC. Translated, it gives CSARGGQSTTYYNYGYTF.

V gene TRBV5-1 combines with J gene TRBJ2-1; tentative D call: TRBD2 (6 bases). Per the germline V gene, CDR1 is SGHRS and CDR2 is YFSETQ. This CDR3 region has 16 residues. Trimming pared 5 bases from V and 0 bases from J, leaving 15 bases between. The CDR3 reads CASRKRAGSSYNEQFF. CDR3 nucleotides: TGCGCCAGCAGGAAACGAGCGGGTAGCTCCTACAATGAGCAGTTCTTC. Full variable domain (outside the CDR3, taken from reference TRBV5-1 and TRBJ2-1): KAGVTQTPRYLIKTRGQQVTLSCSPISGHRSVSWYQQTPGQGLQFLFEYFSETQRNKGNFPGRFSGRQFSNSRSEMNVSTLELGDSALYLCASRKRAGSSYNEQFFGPGTRLTVL.

Concerning this clonotype itself: This may stem from a read error, because a much larger clone lies one nucleotide away. V gene TRBV4-2 combines with J gene TRBJ1-2; tentative D call: TRBD1 (5 bases). Germline loops: CDR1 LGHNA, CDR2 YNFKEQ. Trimming left V 0 bases short and J 8 bases short, with 16 bases between. The CDR3 runs 15 residues. The CDR3 DNA sequence: TGTGCCAGCAGCCAAGAGGACGGGGACTGGTACGGCTACACCTTC. Its protein product is CASSQEDGDWYGYTF.

The genes are TRBV9 and TRBJ2-3; TRBD1 matches at 10 bases. This CDR3 region has 15 residues. Germline CDR1 SGDLS, CDR2 YYNGEE. With V trimmed by 3 bases and J by 1 base, 2 bases remained unmatched. CDR3 amino acids: CASSGQGAGTDTQYF. The CDR3 DNA sequence: TGTGCCAGCAGCGGACAGGGGGCGGGCACAGATACGCAGTATTTT. Looking up the rest from reference TRBV9 and TRBJ2-3 gives the full variable domain: DSGVTQTPKHLITATGQRVTLRCSPRSGDLSVYWYQQSLDQGLQFLIQYYNGEERAKGNILERFSAQQFPDLHSELNLSSLELGDSALYFCASSGQGAGTDTQYFGPGTRLTVL.

The CDR3 bases are TGTGCCAGCAGCACCCAAGGACAGGTCTATAATTCACCCCTCCACTTT. It translates to CASSTQGQVYNSPLHF. This chain links TRBV7-2 with TRBJ1-6; 7 bases line up with TRBD1. The length of the CDR3 is 16 residues. Losses at the gene ends were 5 bases for V and 3 bases for J; bases not matched to a gene: 7. Germline values: CDR1 SGHTA, CDR2 FQGNSA.

This clonotype came up a few times. CDR3 residues: CASSYSTVGYEQYF. CDR3 sequence (DNA): TGTGCCAGCAGTTACTCGACAGTGGGGTACGAGCAGTACTTC. The chain is built from TRBV6-5 and TRBJ2-7; possibly TRBD1 for D (5 bases). CDR1 and CDR2 from the germline V gene are MNHEY and SVGAGI. The V gene lost 0 bases and the J gene lost 4 bases, with 10 bases spanning the gap. The CDR3 runs to 14 residues.

J is TRBJ2-5 and V is TRBV7-9, with TRBD1 matching 7 bases. This CDR3 contains 16 residues. J was trimmed by 2 bases and V by 4 bases; bases with no gene match: 10. Per germline, CDR1 SEHNR and CDR2 FQNEAQ (reference sequence). In DNA, the CDR3 is TGTGCCAGCAGCTCCTACCAAGGGACAGAACAAGAGACCCAGTACTTC. This codes for CASSSYQGTEQETQYF.

The chain employs TRBV9 and TRBJ2-1, with TRBD1 matching over 7 bases. With 0 bases clipped from V and 3 bases from J, the junction kept 6 bases outside the gene matches. The CDR3 totals 16 residues. In germline, CDR1 is SGDLS, CDR2 YYNGEE. The CDR3, as DNA: TGTGCCAGCAGCGTAGATAGGACAGGTGTCTACAATGAGCAGTTCTTC. It encodes CASSVDRTGVYNEQFF.

This chain joins TRBV7-9 and TRBJ1-3, with D maybe TRBD1 (5 bases). This CDR3 contains 19 residues. Germline CDR1 is SEHNR and CDR2 is FQNEAQ (reference sequence). V lost 5 bases to trimming and J lost 0 bases, with 23 bases between them. CDR3 coding DNA: TGTGCCAGCAGCCGGGGCCGGCCTACGGGCGGCCTCTCTGGAAACACCATATATTTT. This codes for CASSRGRPTGGLSGNTIYF.

V gene TRBV6-2 or TRBV6-3 combines with J gene TRBJ2-5; possibly TRBD1 for D (6 bases). V was shortened by 0 bases and J by 4 bases, with 12 bases between the two germline ends. Germline-derived CDR1 and CDR2 are MNHEY and SVGEGT. The CDR3 length is 15 residues. The chain's CDR3 is CASSYSETGTETQYF. CDR3 DNA: TGTGCCAGCAGTTACTCAGAAACAGGGACAGAGACCCAGTACTTC.

This clonotype was seen once. This chain uses TRBV28 with TRBJ1-5, with TRBD1 matching 8 bases. Germline CDR1 is MDHEN and CDR2 is SYDVKM. This CDR3 contains 17 residues. J was trimmed by 4 bases and V by 6 bases; bases with no gene match: 14. CDR3 amino acids: CASRNRGFTDLNQPQHF. For the CDR3, the DNA is TGTGCCAGCAGAAACAGGGGGTTCACGGATCTTAATCAGCCCCAGCATTTT.